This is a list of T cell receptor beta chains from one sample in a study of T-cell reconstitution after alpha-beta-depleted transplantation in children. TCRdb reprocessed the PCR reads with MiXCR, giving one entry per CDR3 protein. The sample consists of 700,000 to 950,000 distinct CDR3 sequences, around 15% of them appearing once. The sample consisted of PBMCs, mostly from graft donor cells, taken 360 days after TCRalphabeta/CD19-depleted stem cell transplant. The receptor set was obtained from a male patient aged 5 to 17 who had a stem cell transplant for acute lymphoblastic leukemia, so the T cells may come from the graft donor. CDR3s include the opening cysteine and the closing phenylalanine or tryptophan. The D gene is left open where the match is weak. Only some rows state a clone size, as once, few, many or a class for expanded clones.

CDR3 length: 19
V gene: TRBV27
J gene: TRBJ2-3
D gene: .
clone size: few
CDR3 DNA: TGTGCCAGCAGTTTATCGATAATGGGGGTATGGGCGGGCACAGATACGCAGTATTTT
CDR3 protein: CASSLSIMGVWAGTDTQYF

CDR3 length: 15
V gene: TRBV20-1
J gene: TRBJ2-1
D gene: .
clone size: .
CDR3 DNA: TGCAGTGCTAGGGCACCGACTTACTCCCCTCTTGAGCAGTTCTTC
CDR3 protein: CSARAPTYSPLEQFF

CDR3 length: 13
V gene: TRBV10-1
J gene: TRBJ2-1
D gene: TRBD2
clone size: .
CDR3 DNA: TGCGCCAGCGTCAAGCGGGGAGGGAGCGAGCAGTTCTTC
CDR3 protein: CASVKRGGSEQFF

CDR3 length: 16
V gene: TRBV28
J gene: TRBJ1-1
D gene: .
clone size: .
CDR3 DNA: TGTGCCAGCAGTTTATTCGGGGGCCGAGTGAACACTGAAGCTTTCTTT
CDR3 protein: CASSLFGGRVNTEAFF

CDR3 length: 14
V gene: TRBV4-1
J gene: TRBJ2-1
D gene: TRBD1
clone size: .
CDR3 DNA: TGCGCCAGCAGCCAACAGACAGGGGTCAATGAGCAGTTCTTC
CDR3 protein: CASSQQTGVNEQFF

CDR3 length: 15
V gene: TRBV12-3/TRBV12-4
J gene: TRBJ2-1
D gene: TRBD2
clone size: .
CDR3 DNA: TGTGCCAGCAGTCTAGCGGGAGTGACCTACAATGAGCAGTTCTTC
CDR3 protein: CASSLAGVTYNEQFF

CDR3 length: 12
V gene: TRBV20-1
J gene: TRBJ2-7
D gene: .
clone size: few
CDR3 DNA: TGCAGTGCGCCGGGGCATACCTACGAGCAGTACTTC
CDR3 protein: CSAPGHTYEQYF

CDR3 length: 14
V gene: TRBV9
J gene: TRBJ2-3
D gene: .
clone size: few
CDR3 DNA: TGTGCCAGCAGCGTAGGTCTCTTCACAGATACGCAGTATTTT
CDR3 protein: CASSVGLFTDTQYF

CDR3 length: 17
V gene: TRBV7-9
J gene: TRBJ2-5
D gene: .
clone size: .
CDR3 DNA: TGTGCCAGCAGCTTAGCGGGAGAGCCCGGTTTACAAGAGACCCAGTACTTC
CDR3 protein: CASSLAGEPGLQETQYF

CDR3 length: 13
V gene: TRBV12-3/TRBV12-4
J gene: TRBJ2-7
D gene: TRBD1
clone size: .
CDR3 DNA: TGTGCCAGCACCACGACAGGGGCCTACGAGCAGTACTTC
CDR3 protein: CASTTTGAYEQYF

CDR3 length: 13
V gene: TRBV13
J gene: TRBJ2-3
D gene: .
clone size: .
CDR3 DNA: TGTGCCAGTTTACAAGGCGGTACAGATACGCAGTATTTT
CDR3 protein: CASLQGGTDTQYF

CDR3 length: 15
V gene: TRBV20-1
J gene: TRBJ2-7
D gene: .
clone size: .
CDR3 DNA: TGCAGTGCTACTTTCATCCGGGACTTCTCCTACGAGCAGTACTTC
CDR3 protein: CSATFIRDFSYEQYF

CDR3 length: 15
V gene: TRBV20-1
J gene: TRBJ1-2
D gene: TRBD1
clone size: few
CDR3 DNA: TGCAGTGCTAGAGATCGGACAGGGATACTTTATGGCTACACCTTC
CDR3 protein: CSARDRTGILYGYTF

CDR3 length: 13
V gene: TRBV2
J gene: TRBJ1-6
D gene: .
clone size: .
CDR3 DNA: TGTGCCAGCAAAAGACAACCGAATTCACCCCTCCACTTT
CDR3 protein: CASKRQPNSPLHF

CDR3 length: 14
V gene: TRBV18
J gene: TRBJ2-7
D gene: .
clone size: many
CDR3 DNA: TGTGCCAGCTCACCCCCGGGACGGGGAGGCGAGCAGTACTTC
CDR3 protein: CASSPPGRGGEQYF

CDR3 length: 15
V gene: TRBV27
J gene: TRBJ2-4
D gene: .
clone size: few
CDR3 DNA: TGTGCCAGCAGTCCTACGACGGTAGCCAAAAACATTCAGTACTTC
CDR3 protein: CASSPTTVAKNIQYF

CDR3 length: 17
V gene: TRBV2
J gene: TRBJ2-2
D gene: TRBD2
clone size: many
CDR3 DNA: TGTGCCAGCAGTGACCCCGGGACTAGCGGGAACACCGGGGAGCTGTTTTTT
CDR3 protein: CASSDPGTSGNTGELFF

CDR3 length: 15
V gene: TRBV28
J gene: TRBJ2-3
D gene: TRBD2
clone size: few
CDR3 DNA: TGTGCCAGCAGTTCGACTAGCGGGACAGCAGATACGCAGTATTTT
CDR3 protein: CASSSTSGTADTQYF

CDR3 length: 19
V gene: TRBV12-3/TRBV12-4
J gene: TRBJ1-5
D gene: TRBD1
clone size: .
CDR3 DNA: TGTGCCAGCAGTCAACGCTTGTTCGGCAGGGGGCAAGTAGATCAGCCCCAGCATTTT
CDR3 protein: CASSQRLFGRGQVDQPQHF

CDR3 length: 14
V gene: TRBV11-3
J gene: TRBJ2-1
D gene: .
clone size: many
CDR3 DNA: TGTGCCAGCAGCTTAGGGGATGGGACCCATGAGCAGTTCTTC
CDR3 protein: CASSLGDGTHEQFF

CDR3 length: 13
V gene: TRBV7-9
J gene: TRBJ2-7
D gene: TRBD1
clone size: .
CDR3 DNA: TGTGCCAGCAGGGACGGACAGGGCTACGAGCAGTACTTC
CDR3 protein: CASRDGQGYEQYF

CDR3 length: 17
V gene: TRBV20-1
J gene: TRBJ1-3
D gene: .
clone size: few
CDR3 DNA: TGCAGTGCTAGAGATGGTAGAGGGTTCTCCTCTGGAAACACCATATATTTT
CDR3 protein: CSARDGRGFSSGNTIYF

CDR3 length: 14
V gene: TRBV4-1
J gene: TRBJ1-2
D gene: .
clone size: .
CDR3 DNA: TGCGCCAGCAGCCGGGAGCTCCGGGGCTATGGCTACACCTTC
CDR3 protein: CASSRELRGYGYTF

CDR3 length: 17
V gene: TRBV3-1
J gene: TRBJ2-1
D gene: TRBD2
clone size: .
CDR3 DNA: TGTGCCAGCAGTTCGGGACTAGCGGGAGTAGCAAACAATGAGCAGTTCTTC
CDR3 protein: CASSSGLAGVANNEQFF

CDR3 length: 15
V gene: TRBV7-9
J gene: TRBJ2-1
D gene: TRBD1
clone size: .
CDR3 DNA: TGTGCCAGCAGCGGCCCGGGACAGATTTACAATGAGCAGTTCTTC
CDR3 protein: CASSGPGQIYNEQFF

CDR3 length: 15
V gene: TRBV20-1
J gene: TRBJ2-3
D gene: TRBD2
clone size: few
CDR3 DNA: TGCAGTGCTAGAGATTACGCGGGAGGGGGGGATACGCAGTATTTT
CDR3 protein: CSARDYAGGGDTQYF

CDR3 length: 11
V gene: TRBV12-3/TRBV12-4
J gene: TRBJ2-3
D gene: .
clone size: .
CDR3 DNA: TGTGCCAGCCTAGGGTCAGATACGCAGTATTTT
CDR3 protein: CASLGSDTQYF

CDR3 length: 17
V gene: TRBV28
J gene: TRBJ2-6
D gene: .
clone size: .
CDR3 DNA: TGTGCCAGCAGGGTCCCTTGGGGCGGGACTGGGGCCAACGTCCTGACTTTC
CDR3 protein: CASRVPWGGTGANVLTF

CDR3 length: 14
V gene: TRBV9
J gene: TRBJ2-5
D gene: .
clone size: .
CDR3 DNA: TGTGCCAGCAGCGCTAACACCGTCCAAGAGACCCAGTACTTC
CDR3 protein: CASSANTVQETQYF

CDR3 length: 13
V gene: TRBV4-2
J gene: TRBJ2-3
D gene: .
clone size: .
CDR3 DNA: TGTGCCAGCAGCCAAATCGGGACTGCGTTCCAGTATTTT
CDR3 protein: CASSQIGTAFQYF

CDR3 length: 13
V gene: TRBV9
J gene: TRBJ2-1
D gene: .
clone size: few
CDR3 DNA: TGTGCCAGCAGCGTAAGCGGAATCAATGAGCAGTTCTTC
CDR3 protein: CASSVSGINEQFF

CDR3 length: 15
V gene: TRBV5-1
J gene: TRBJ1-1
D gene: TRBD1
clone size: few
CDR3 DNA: TGCGCCAGCAGCTCGGACAGGACCTTGAACACTGAAGCTTTCTTT
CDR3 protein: CASSSDRTLNTEAFF

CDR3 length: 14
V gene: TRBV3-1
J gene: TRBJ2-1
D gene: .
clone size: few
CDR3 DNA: TGTGCCAGCAGCCGGTTGGCCACCGACAATGAGCAGTTCTTC
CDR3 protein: CASSRLATDNEQFF

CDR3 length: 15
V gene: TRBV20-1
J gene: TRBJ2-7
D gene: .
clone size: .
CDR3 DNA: TGCAGTGCTAGACATGGGGGGCGCAGCTCCTACGAGCAGTACTTC
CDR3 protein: CSARHGGRSSYEQYF

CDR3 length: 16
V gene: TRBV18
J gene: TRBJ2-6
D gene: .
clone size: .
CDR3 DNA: TGTGCCAGCTCACCACACCCAGGGCCTGGGGCCAACGTCCTGACTTTC
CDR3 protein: CASSPHPGPGANVLTF

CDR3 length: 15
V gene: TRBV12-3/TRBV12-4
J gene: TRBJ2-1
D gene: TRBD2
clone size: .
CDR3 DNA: TGTGCCAGCAGGCCTGGGGCGGGAGTTTACTTTGAGCAGTTCTTC
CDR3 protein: CASRPGAGVYFEQFF

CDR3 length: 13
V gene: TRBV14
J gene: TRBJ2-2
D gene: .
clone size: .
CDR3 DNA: TGTGCCAGCAGCCAAGATCGGGGCGGGGAGCTGTTTTTT
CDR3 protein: CASSQDRGGELFF

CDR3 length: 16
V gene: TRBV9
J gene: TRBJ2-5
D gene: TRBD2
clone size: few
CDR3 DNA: TGTGCCAGCAGCGTAGGGGGACTAGCGGGACAAGAGACCCAGTACTTC
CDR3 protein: CASSVGGLAGQETQYF

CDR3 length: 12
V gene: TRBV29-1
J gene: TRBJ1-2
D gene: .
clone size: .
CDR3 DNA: TGCAGCGTTGCGGAGGGAGGGTATGGCTACACCTTC
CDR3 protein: CSVAEGGYGYTF

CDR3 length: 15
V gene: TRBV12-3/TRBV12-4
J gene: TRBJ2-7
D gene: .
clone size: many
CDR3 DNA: TGTGCCAGCAGTTTTTTCTCGGGGCCCTCCTACGAGCAGTACTTC
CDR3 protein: CASSFFSGPSYEQYF

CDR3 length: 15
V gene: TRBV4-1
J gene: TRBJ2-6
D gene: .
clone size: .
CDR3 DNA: TGCGCCAGCAGCCAAGGCGATACTGGGGCCAACGTCCTGACTTTC
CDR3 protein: CASSQGDTGANVLTF

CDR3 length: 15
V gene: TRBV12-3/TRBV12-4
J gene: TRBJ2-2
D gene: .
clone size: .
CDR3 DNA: TGTGCCAGCAGCGGGGCCCTGCGGGGATCCGGGGAGCTGTTTTTT
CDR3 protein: CASSGALRGSGELFF

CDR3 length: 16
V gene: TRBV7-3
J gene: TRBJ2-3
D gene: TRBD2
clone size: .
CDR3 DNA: TGTGCCAGCAGCTACCGACTAGCGGGAGTAACTGATACGCAGTATTTT
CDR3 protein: CASSYRLAGVTDTQYF